This is a list of T cell receptor beta chains from one sample in a study of shared clonotypes between healthy human individuals. The repertoire was sequenced with immunoSEQ multiplex PCR; TCRdb's copy has only in-frame clones and lacks some. The table has approximately 2,200,000 clones, 90% to 95% seen once. The sequenced sample consisted of naive CD8+ T cells from PBMCs. Source of these receptors: a man younger than 35 in good health. Some clones in this sample may be carry-over from other donors' samples. Both conserved end residues are part of each CDR3. The D gene is left open where the match is weak. For some rows the clone size is stated as once, few or many, or as a class when expanded; others skip it.

d_call clone_size j_call v_call cdr3_nt cdr3_aa
TRBD1 once TRBJ2-1 TRBV25-1 TGTGCCAGTGGGGGGACAGGGGTTAATGAGCAGTTCTTC CASGGTGVNEQFF
NA NA TRBJ1-4 TRBV9 TGTGCCAGCAGCGACAATGATGAAAAACTGTTTTTT CASSDNDEKLFF
NA NA TRBJ1-1 TRBV6-5 TGTGCCAGCAGTTCAGGGCTGAACACTGAAGCTTTCTTT CASSSGLNTEAFF
NA NA TRBJ1-5 TRBV2 TGTGCCAGCAGTGAAGCCGGAGGTAATCAGCCCCAGCATTTT CASSEAGGNQPQHF
NA NA TRBJ2-7 TRBV28 TGTGCCAGCAGTTTTAGGGGGACCAACTACGAGCAGTACTTC CASSFRGTNYEQYF
NA NA TRBJ2-7 TRBV28 TGTGCCAGCAGTTTTAGGGGCAGTTCCTACGAGCAGTACTTC CASSFRGSSYEQYF
NA NA TRBJ2-2 TRBV11-3 TGTGCCAGCAGGTCCCGGGACGGGGAGGACGGGGAGCTGTTTTTT CASRSRDGEDGELFF
NA NA TRBJ1-5 TRBV5-6 TGTGCCAGCAGCTTGTATCCGGGACGGTACCTTAGCAATCAGCCCCAGCATTTT CASSLYPGRYLSNQPQHF
NA NA TRBJ2-6 TRBV6-1 TGTGCCAGCAGGCCACCAGGGCGCGGGGCCAACGTCCTGACTTTC CASRPPGRGANVLTF
NA NA TRBJ2-7 TRBV6-1 TGTGCCAGCAGTGAAGGCCATCCTTACTCCTACGAGCAGTACTTC CASSEGHPYSYEQYF
TRBD1 NA TRBJ2-5 TRBV5-1 TGCGCCAGCAGCTTGGGTTCGCGACAGGGTGGTCCCCAAGAGACCCAGTACTTC CASSLGSRQGGPQETQYF
NA NA TRBJ1-5 TRBV28 TGTGCCAGGCCGCGAAGGGGACAATACCATAGCAATCAGCCCCAGCATTTT CARPRRGQYHSNQPQHF
TRBD2 NA TRBJ2-1 TRBV7-8 TGTGCCAGCAGCTTAGTGGGAGGGTGGGAGGATGAGCAGTTCTTC CASSLVGGWEDEQFF
TRBD1 NA TRBJ2-7 TRBV7-9 TGTGCCAGCAGCCAGAAGGGACAGGGTCTTCTTCCCGAGCAGTACTTC CASSQKGQGLLPEQYF
NA NA TRBJ2-7 TRBV11-2 TGTGCCAGCAGCTTGGGGGGTCCTTCCTACGAGCAGTACTTC CASSLGGPSYEQYF
TRBD2 NA TRBJ2-7 TRBV7-6 TGTGCCAGCAGCCGCGGATCGGGGGGCTACGAGCAGTACTTC CASSRGSGGYEQYF
NA NA TRBJ2-7 TRBV7-6 TGTGCCAGCAGCTTAGGCAGGGGCCCCTTTTACGAGCAGTACTTC CASSLGRGPFYEQYF
NA once TRBJ2-1 TRBV2 TGTGCCAGCAGTGAATTGGATGAGCAGTTCTTC CASSELDEQFF
TRBD1 NA TRBJ2-3 TRBV28 TGTGCCAGCAGTCCGGGGACAGGGGTGGGAGATACGCAGTATTTT CASSPGTGVGDTQYF
TRBD2 NA TRBJ2-7 TRBV28 TGTGCCAGCACCTCTAGCGGGAGGGCCTACGAGCAGTACTTC CASTSSGRAYEQYF
TRBD1 NA TRBJ1-2 TRBV7-9 TGTGCCAGCAGCGCGGGGACAGCCGACTATGGCTACACCTTC CASSAGTADYGYTF
NA NA TRBJ1-6 TRBV7-9 TGTGCCAGCAGCTTAGCGGGCTCTAATTCACCCCTCCACTTT CASSLAGSNSPLHF
NA NA TRBJ2-1 TRBV9 TGTGCCAGCAGCGTAGGAGGGGAAACCCTCAACAATGAGCAGTTCTTC CASSVGGETLNNEQFF
TRBD2 NA TRBJ2-4 TRBV6-1 TGTGCCAGCAGTGAGAGTTCGAGACTAGCGGGAGGGTATTTAAACATTCAGTACTTC CASSESSRLAGGYLNIQYF
NA NA TRBJ2-7 TRBV6-5 TGTGCCACACGTCCTATACCACGCTCCTACGAGCAGTACTTC CATRPIPRSYEQYF
NA NA TRBJ2-5 TRBV9 TGTGCCAGCAGCGCCCTAAGCGGGGAGACCCAGTACTTC CASSALSGETQYF
TRBD2 NA TRBJ2-1 TRBV7-2 TGTGCCAGCAGCTCCCTCCCCACTAGCGGGAACTACAATGAGCAGTTCTTC CASSSLPTSGNYNEQFF
NA NA TRBJ1-3 TRBV28 TGTGCCAGCAGTTTATCCTCTGACACCATATATTTT CASSLSSDTIYF
NA NA TRBJ2-3 TRBV9 TGTGCCAGCAGCGGACAGGGCACGGCGGGGTTCACAGATACGCAGTATTTT CASSGQGTAGFTDTQYF
NA NA TRBJ2-5 TRBV7-2 TGTGCCAGCAGCTTAAGGAAGGGCCGAGGGAGAGAGACCCAGTACTTC CASSLRKGRGRETQYF
NA few TRBJ2-1 TRBV7-9 TGTGCCAGCAGCTTTCCACGCCGGGAGTTCGATGAGCAGTTCTTC CASSFPRREFDEQFF
NA NA TRBJ2-1 TRBV14 TGTGCCAGCAGCCAAGATCCGCACACCCAGGGGTTCTTC CASSQDPHTQGFF
NA NA TRBJ2-5 TRBV7-9 TGTGCCAGCAGCTTTGGAGGGGGAGGGAAAGAGACCCAGTACTTC CASSFGGGGKETQYF
TRBD2 NA TRBJ2-1 TRBV11-2 TGTGCCAGCAGCTTAGACAGCGGGAGTGCCTACAATGAGCAGTTCTTC CASSLDSGSAYNEQFF
NA NA TRBJ1-1 TRBV19 TGTGCCAGTAGTCCGCGGGGGCCATCTGAAGCTTTCTTT CASSPRGPSEAFF
TRBD1 NA TRBJ2-3 TRBV27 TGTGCCAGCAGTAGGACTCAACAGGGGGCAACAGATACGCAGTATTTT CASSRTQQGATDTQYF
NA NA TRBJ2-1 TRBV11-2 TGTGCCAGCAGCCCCGAGTCAGGGCCTTTTAATGAGCAGTTCTTC CASSPESGPFNEQFF
NA NA TRBJ2-1 TRBV7-9 TGTGCCAGCAGGTCCGGGGGGACAGTACGGGGCGATGAGCAGTTCTTC CASRSGGTVRGDEQFF
TRBD2 NA TRBJ2-3 TRBV18 TGTGCCAGCTCACCACGGGTCGCGGGAGGGCCCGAAGATACGCAGTATTTT CASSPRVAGGPEDTQYF
TRBD1 NA TRBJ1-1 TRBV30 TGTGCCTGGAGTGAGCGACAGGGAACGGGAATAACTGAAGCTTTCTTT CAWSERQGTGITEAFF
NA NA TRBJ1-1 TRBV5-1 TGCGCCAGCAGCTTGGAAGGGACGTGGAACACTGAAGCTTTCTTT CASSLEGTWNTEAFF
NA NA TRBJ2-1 TRBV14 TGTGCCAGTTTCAAACGGGCCCCCGGACCGAGCTCCTACAATGAGCAGTTCTTC CASFKRAPGPSSYNEQFF
NA NA TRBJ1-1 TRBV13 TGTGCCAGCAGTAAGTGGGAAGCTTTCTTT CASSKWEAFF
NA NA TRBJ2-1 TRBV7-9 TGTGCCAGCAGCTACCTGCTTTTGCGGGATGGCCTGGATGAGCAGTTCTTC CASSYLLLRDGLDEQFF
TRBD1 NA TRBJ1-5 TRBV7-9 TGTGCCAGCAGCCTTACAGGGGGCGGTCAGCCCCAGCATTTT CASSLTGGGQPQHF
NA NA TRBJ2-3 TRBV14 TGTGCCAGCAGCCAAGTTGAGGGATGGGGTACGCAGTATTTT CASSQVEGWGTQYF